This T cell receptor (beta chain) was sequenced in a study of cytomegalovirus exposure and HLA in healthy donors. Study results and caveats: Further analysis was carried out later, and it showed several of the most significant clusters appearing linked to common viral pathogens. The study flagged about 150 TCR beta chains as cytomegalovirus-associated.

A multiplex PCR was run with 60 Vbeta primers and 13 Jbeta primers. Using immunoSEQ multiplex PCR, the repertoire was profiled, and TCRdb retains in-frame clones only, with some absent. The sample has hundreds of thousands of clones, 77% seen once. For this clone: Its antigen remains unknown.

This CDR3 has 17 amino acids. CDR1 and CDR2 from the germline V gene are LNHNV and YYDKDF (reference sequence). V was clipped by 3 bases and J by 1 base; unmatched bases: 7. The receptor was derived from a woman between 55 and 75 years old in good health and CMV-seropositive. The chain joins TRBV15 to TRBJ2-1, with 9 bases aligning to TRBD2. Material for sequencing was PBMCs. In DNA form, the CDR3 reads TGTGCCACCAGCAGCAAAGCGGGAGGACCTTCCTACAATGAGCAGTTCTTC. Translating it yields CATSSKAGGPSYNEQFF.